A single TCR beta chain is shown here with its context. This entry is derived from a study of blood T cell repertoires in COVID-19. In germline, CDR1 is MNHEY, CDR2 SVGAGI. CDR3 length: 14 residues. Unmatched junction bases numbered 7, after V lost 6 bases and J lost 4 bases. Clones were read by immunoSEQ multiplex PCR, and TCRdb kept only the in-frame ones, dropping some. The repertoire includes 350,000 to 450,000 clones, around 90% of them detected once, and 2.5% to 3.5% sits in the top ten. This chain connects TRBV6-5 to TRBJ2-3; 7 positions agree with TRBD2. The sample consisted of peripheral blood. The sequence was obtained from a human donor in a cohort sampled during active COVID-19. This CDR3 reads CASRGGRAADTQYF. CDR3 in DNA: TGTGCCAGCAGGGGGGGGAGGGCGGCAGATACGCAGTATTTT.